This entry features one TCR beta chain sequence. The antigen it recognizes is unknown. No base quality information exists; no much larger clone differs at one position. The CDR3 numbers 15 residues from cysteine through phenylalanine. The read is trimmed to its CDR3 DNA, 45 bases read in frame from base 1. From the germline V gene, CDR1 is MGHRA and CDR2 is YSYEKL. V loses 0 bases of germline sequence and J loses 9 bases, and the interval between the two ends is 15 bases. These reads were obtained on an Illumina HiSeq 1500. TCRdb itself trimmed the public reads at Q25 with fastp, ran MiXCR and retained productive beta chains. Rows with one shared CDR3 protein collapse into an entry with the most common genes and DNA. A total of around 190,000 distinct CDR3 sequences appear in this sample, approximately 14% of them only once. The ten largest clones take up around 27% of the sample. The record originates from a study of T cell repertoires in cytomegalovirus infection (dated by TCRdb to the late 2010s). Notes on the research overall: The HLA type of each donor mattered for the analysis, because public TCR beta signatures pointed to carriage of CMV infection along with the matching HLA type.

General conclusions and limits of the study: The ex vivo response was dominated by HLA-C-restricted CMV-specific TCR beta clonotypes, which also provided the single most frequent clonotype in two of eight donors. In both this cohort and an independent cohort of 350 to 400 donors, the cumulative frequency of public TCR beta family members distinguished carriers of CMV infection plus the relevant HLA type.

Sequencing input: PBMCs. The V and J genes are TRBV4-1 and TRBJ1-5, with the D gene call left open. The receptor was isolated from a human donor in good health (CMV status not recorded). Some clones in this sample may be carry-over from other donors' samples. The DNA sequence is as follows: TGCGCCAGCAGCCAAGATGGCAGCCTTGAAAGGCCCCAGCATTTT. The encoded protein is CASSQDGSLERPQHF.